Presented here are 32 T cell receptor beta chains from one specimen sequenced in a study of T cells in Graves' hyperthyroidism and ophthalmopathy. From RNA transcripts, TCR beta CDR3 regions were amplified. First-round RT-PCR of the TCR CDR3 relied on the HTBI primer set. TCRdb re-called the multiplex PCR reads through MiXCR, storing one row per CDR3 protein. The sample consists of about 380,000 distinct CDR3 sequences, roughly 15% of them appearing once. The sample taken for sequencing was blood. The receptor set was obtained from a woman aged 25 to 39 with Graves' ophthalmopathy.

The gene calls are TRBV24-1 and TRBJ1-2, with 7 positions matching TRBD1. CDR1 and CDR2 from the germline V gene are KGHDR and SFDVKD. The V and J ends lost 10 bases and 2 bases, in that order; junction bases with no gene match: 6. The CDR3 contains 13 residues. In DNA form, the CDR3 reads TGTGCCACAGCGACGACAGGGAACTATGGCTACACCTTC. This codes for CATATTGNYGYTF.

CDR3 loop: CASNRGGAHEQFF. CDR3 in DNA: TGTGCCAGCAATCGGGGGGGGGCCCATGAGCAGTTCTTC. The chain is built from TRBV27 and TRBJ2-1; 8 positions match TRBD2. Germline loops: CDR1 MNHEY, CDR2 SMNVEV (reference sequence). V trimming: 7 bases; J trimming: 8 bases; junction bases outside the gene matches: 7. The CDR3 length is 13 residues.

This clonotype turned up a few times. The chain employs TRBV29-1 and TRBJ2-4; D not certain. Trimming pared 0 bases from V and 5 bases from J, leaving 14 bases between. The CDR3 extends over 15 amino acids. CDR1 SQVTM and CDR2 ANQGSEA come from the germline V gene. The CDR3 is CSVEDVVSKENIQYF. In nucleotides, the CDR3 is TGCAGCGTTGAAGATGTTGTCTCGAAGGAAAACATTCAGTACTTC.

This clonotype has at least ten counts. The chain recombines TRBV28 with TRBJ2-1; either TRBD1 or TRBD2 may fit D (5 bases each). CDR3 length: 13 residues. Trimming took 8 bases from V and 6 from J, leaving 14 bases between them. Germline CDR1 and CDR2: MDHEN and SYDVKM. The CDR3: CASGTVGTNEQFF. The CDR3, as DNA: TGTGCCAGCGGGACGGTGGGCACCAATGAGCAGTTCTTC.

This clonotype was found a few times. Germline and junction disagree at one end, which may indicate a read error. The chain links TRBV4-1 to TRBJ2-2, with TRBD1 matching over 9 bases. Germline CDR1 is MGHRA and CDR2 is YSYEKL. The CDR3 has 15 amino acids. In DNA, the CDR3 is TGCGCCAGCAGGCAAGGGGACAGGGCCACCGGGGAGCTGTTTTTT. The encoded protein is CASRQGDRATGELFF.

Only a few counts were recorded for this clonotype. The V and J genes are TRBV7-8 and TRBJ2-7; the D is unclear. Trimming shortened V by 2 bases and J by 6 bases, and 8 bases separated the two germline ends. Germline assignment: CDR1 SGHVS and CDR2 FQNEAQ. The CDR3 runs 12 residues. DNA of the CDR3: TGTGCCAGCAGCTTACCCAGTGGCGAGCAGTACTTC. It specifies CASSLPSGEQYF.

This clonotype was counted ten times or more. This chain links TRBV7-4 with TRBJ2-7, with D perhaps TRBD1 (6 bases). The germline V gene has CDR1 SGHVT and CDR2 SQSDAQ. Trimming pared 1 base from V and 2 bases from J, leaving 12 bases between. The CDR3 covers 15 residues. The DNA for the CDR3 is TGTGCCAGCAGCTTAGACGACAGGTTTACCTACGAGCAGTACTTC. Translating it yields CASSLDDRFTYEQYF. The full variable domain, in which reference TRBV7-4 and TRBJ2-7 provide the parts outside the CDR3, is GAGVSQSPRYKVAKRGRDVALRCDSISGHVTLYWYRQTLGQGSEVLTYSQSDAQRDKSGRPSGRFSAERPERSVSTLKIQRTEQGDSAVYLCASSLDDRFTYEQYFGPGTRLTVT.

V usage is TRBV14 and J usage is TRBJ1-6; perhaps TRBD1 as D (6 bases). From germline, CDR1 is SGHDN and CDR2 FVKESK. The CDR3 spans 15 residues. V lost 5 bases to trimming and J lost 9 bases, with 17 bases between them. CDR3 in amino acids: CASSRGGGLSSPLHF. CDR3 nucleotide sequence: TGTGCCAGCAGCAGAGGGGGGGGATTAAGTTCACCCCTCCACTTT.

Ten or more counts support this clonotype. This rearrangement joins TRBV12-3 or TRBV12-4 to TRBJ1-1; D is unclear. V was trimmed by 0 bases and J by 2 bases, leaving 4 bases between them. The CDR3 length is 13 residues. The CDR3 is CASSLATNTEAFF. Here the CDR3 DNA reads TGTGCCAGCAGTTTAGCCACAAACACTGAAGCTTTCTTT.

This clonotype was seen many times. The chain is built from TRBV5-1 and TRBJ2-7, with 7 bases matching TRBD1. The germline V gene has CDR1 SGHRS and CDR2 YFSETQ. The J segment lost 4 bases and the V segment lost 4 bases, leaving 14 bases of the junction unmatched. The CDR3 is made up of 16 amino acids. The CDR3 here is CASSVHRGGGGYEQYF. The CDR3, as DNA: TGCGCCAGCAGCGTCCACAGGGGTGGAGGTGGGTACGAGCAGTACTTC.

This chain joins TRBV19 and TRBJ2-4; D is possibly TRBD2 (5 bases). CDR3 length equals 15 residues. CDR1 is LNHDA and CDR2 is SQIVND in the germline V gene (reference sequence). V was shortened by 3 bases and J by 2 bases, with 11 bases between the two germline ends. This CDR3 reads CASSISVFSKNIQYF. In nucleotides, the CDR3 is TGTGCCAGTAGTATTAGCGTGTTTTCCAAAAACATTCAGTACTTC.

The chain is built from TRBV15 and TRBJ1-2; perhaps TRBD1 as D (5 bases). Trimming removed 0 bases at V and 5 bases at J, with 10 bases between. The germline gives CDR1 LNHNV, CDR2 YYDKDF (reference sequence). CDR3 length: 14 amino acids. CDR3 DNA: TGTGCCACCAGCAGAGATCCGGGACCGTATGGCTACACCTTC. This translates into CATSRDPGPYGYTF.

This clonotype showed up many times. The V and J genes are TRBV28 and TRBJ2-1; 11 bases fit TRBD2. Germline V gene lookup returns CDR1 MDHEN and CDR2 SYDVKM. The V gene end was trimmed by 4 bases and the J gene end by 4 bases; junction bases not matched to a gene: 6. This CDR3 is 16 amino acids long. The CDR3 loop is CASSSATSGVYNEQFF. Written as DNA, the CDR3 is TGTGCCAGCAGTTCCGCGACTAGCGGGGTGTACAATGAGCAGTTCTTC.

Points on this clonotype: This may stem from a read error, because a much larger clone lies one nucleotide away. The rearrangement joins TRBV20-1 to TRBJ1-6; the match to TRBD1 covers 7 bases. CDR3 length: 15 amino acids. Germline V gene lookup returns CDR1 DFQATT and CDR2 SNEGSKA (reference sequence). The CDR3 coding sequence is TGCAGTACTAGGTCCGGGACAGTGCCTCATTCACCCCTCCACTTT. This translates into CSTRSGTVPHSPLHF.

This clonotype was picked up many times. V is TRBV30 and J is TRBJ1-2, with no clear D. Trimming removed 0 bases at V and 0 bases at J, with 5 bases between. CDR1 and CDR2 from the germline V gene are GTSNPN and SVGIG (reference sequence). The CDR3 extends over 13 amino acids. The CDR3 reads CAWSVGSNYGYTF. In nucleotides, the CDR3 is TGTGCCTGGAGTGTAGGGTCTAACTATGGCTACACCTTC.

The rearrangement links TRBV19 to TRBJ1-5; D is unclear. V lost 5 bases to trimming and J lost 1 base, with 9 bases between them. This CDR3 comprises 14 residues. The germline gives CDR1 LNHDA, CDR2 SQIVND (reference sequence). CDR3 bases: TGTGCCAGTAGTTTTATCGGCAGCAATCAGCCCCAGCATTTT. This encodes CASSFIGSNQPQHF.

The chain uses TRBV6-2 or TRBV6-3 and TRBJ1-6, with D possibly TRBD1 on 6 matching bases. This CDR3 is 14 amino acids long. CDR1 is MNHEY and CDR2 is SVGEGT in the germline V gene. V lost 8 bases to trimming and J lost 4 bases, with 12 bases between them. The chain's CDR3 is CASVQGTYNSPLHF. The CDR3 DNA reads TGTGCCAGCGTCCAGGGGACATATAATTCACCCCTCCACTTT.

This clonotype has a count of ten or more. The rearrangement links TRBV2 to TRBJ1-1; D gene unclear. Germline lookup yields CDR1 SNHLY and CDR2 FYNNEI. V was clipped by 6 bases and J by 4 bases, with 3 bases between them. The CDR3 loop spans 10 amino acids. The CDR3 loop reads CASRATEAFF. In nucleotides, the CDR3 is TGTGCCAGCAGGGCCACTGAAGCTTTCTTT. The full variable domain, in which reference TRBV2 and TRBJ1-1 provide the parts outside the CDR3, is EPEVTQTPSHQVTQMGQEVILRCVPISNHLYFYWYRQILGQKVEFLVSFYNNEISEKSEIFDDQFSVERPDGSNFTLKIRSTKLEDSAMYFCASRATEAFFGQGTRLTVV.

This clonotype has at least ten counts. The rearrangement uses TRBV20-1 and TRBJ2-3; D unresolved. Between the trimmed V and J ends, which lost 6 bases and 6 bases, there was a span of 13 bases. Germline V gene data show CDR1 as DFQATT and CDR2 as SNEGSKA (reference sequence). CDR3 length equals 12 residues. The CDR3 nucleotides read TGCAGTGCCGACCTATCCGCGGATACGCAGTATTTT. It yields the protein CSADLSADTQYF.

This clonotype was observed many times. This chain connects TRBV14 to TRBJ2-1; 7 positions match TRBD1. The ends lost 4 bases at V and 1 base at J; junction bases unmatched: 7. Germline CDR1 and CDR2: SGHDN and FVKESK. This CDR3 region has 16 residues. Here the CDR3 DNA reads TGTGCCAGCAGCCCATACAGGGGCATATCCTACAATGAGCAGTTCTTC. Its protein product is CASSPYRGISYNEQFF.

A remark on this clonotype: The junction shows a germline mismatch at one end, possibly a read error. The gene calls are TRBV29-1 and TRBJ2-5; 15 bases agree with TRBD2. The CDR3 consists of 15 residues. Germline assignment: CDR1 SQVTM and CDR2 ANQGSEA. The CDR3 bases are TGCAGCGCCCGGACTAGCGGGGGGGCCCAAGGGACCCAGTACTTC. Translated, it gives CSARTSGGAQGTQYF.

In its sample, this clonotype was seen many times. The J gene is TRBJ1-2, the V gene TRBV7-2; TRBD1 matches 10 bases. The CDR3 sequence is 14 residues long. V gave up 4 bases and J gave up 3 bases; unmatched junction bases: 2. The germline V gene encodes CDR1 SGHTA and CDR2 FQGNSA. This CDR3 reads CASSSTGGDYGYTF. The CDR3 nucleotides read TGTGCCAGCAGCTCGACAGGGGGCGACTATGGCTACACCTTC.

This clonotype was counted many times. CDR3 residues: CASSYTTGTDNEKLFF. The CDR3 DNA follows: TGTGCCAGCAGCTACACGACCGGGACAGATAATGAAAAACTGTTTTTT. V gene TRBV7-8 combines with J gene TRBJ1-4; 7 bases fit TRBD1. Germline V gene sequence: CDR1 SGHVS, CDR2 FQNEAQ. CDR3 length: 16 residues. With 4 bases clipped from V and 4 bases from J, the junction kept 9 bases outside the gene matches. Full variable domain (missing parts from reference TRBV7-8 and TRBJ1-4): GAGVSQSPRYKVAKRGQDVALRCDPISGHVSLFWYQQALGQGPEFLTYFQNEAQLDKSGLPSDRFFAERPEGSVSTLKIQRTQQEDSAVYLCASSYTTGTDNEKLFFGSGTQLSVL.

This clonotype was counted at least ten times. For the CDR3, the DNA is TGTGCCAGCAGCATTACAGCAGTGAACACTGAAGCTTTCTTT. It encodes CASSITAVNTEAFF. V is TRBV9 and J is TRBJ1-1, with D uncertain. The CDR3 spans 14 residues. CDR1 and CDR2 (germline): SGDLS, YYNGEE. V lost 4 bases, J lost 0 bases, and 10 bases lay in between. Drawing the rest from reference TRBV9 and TRBJ1-1, the complete variable domain is DSGVTQTPKHLITATGQRVTLRCSPRSGDLSVYWYQQSLDQGLQFLIQYYNGEERAKGNILERFSAQQFPDLHSELNLSSLELGDSALYFCASSITAVNTEAFFGQGTRLTVV.

The rearrangement uses TRBV19 and TRBJ2-1; D possibly corresponds to TRBD2 (5 bases). Germline V lookup: CDR1 LNHDA, CDR2 SQIVND (reference sequence). V was clipped by 4 bases and J by 7 bases, with 17 bases between them. The CDR3 extends over 15 amino acids. This CDR3 is CASSSSLGGVNEQFF. In nucleotides, the CDR3 is TGTGCCAGTAGTAGCTCCCTCGGAGGAGTGAATGAGCAGTTCTTC. Based on the CDR3 plus reference TRBV19 and TRBJ2-1, the full variable domain is DGGITQSPKYLFRKEGQNVTLSCEQNLNHDAMYWYRQDPGQGLRLIYYSQIVNDFQKGDIAEGYSVSREKKESFPLTVTSAQKNPTAFYLCASSSSLGGVNEQFFGPGTRLTVL.

The sample holds many counts of this clonotype. This chain joins TRBV18 and TRBJ2-3, with 7 bases identical to TRBD1. J was trimmed by 6 bases and V by 2 bases; bases with no gene match: 8. The CDR3 is made up of 15 amino acids. The germline V gene has CDR1 KGHSH and CDR2 LQKENI. The CDR3 nucleotides are TGTGCCAGCTCACCAGGCAGGGGGAAAGAGGATACGCAGTATTTT. Translating it yields CASSPGRGKEDTQYF.

V and J are TRBV12-3 or TRBV12-4 and TRBJ1-3, with 9 positions matching TRBD1. After removal of 4 bases from V and 4 bases from J, the junction contained 11 bases not matched to a gene. The CDR3 sequence is 17 residues long. This CDR3 reads CASSSDERDRDGNTIYF. CDR3 DNA: TGTGCCAGCAGTTCAGACGAGCGGGACAGGGACGGAAACACCATATATTTT.

There are many counts of this clonotype. The genes are TRBV18 and TRBJ2-7, with TRBD1 matching over 10 bases. Unmatched junction bases numbered 9, after V lost 4 bases and J lost 6 bases. This CDR3 comprises 15 residues. CDR1 KGHSH and CDR2 LQKENI come from the germline V gene. CDR3 protein: CASSLPLGQGSEQYF. The CDR3 DNA reads as TGTGCCAGCTCACTACCCTTGGGACAGGGGTCCGAGCAGTACTTC.

J is TRBJ1-1 and V is TRBV6-2 or TRBV6-3; D uncertain. CDR3 length: 24 amino acids. Trimming cost V 5 bases and J 3 bases, with 43 bases left between them. Germline assignment: CDR1 MNHEY and CDR2 SVGEGT. This CDR3 reads CASSTPPLNKWGTRRGFSDTEAFF. CDR3 DNA sequence: TGTGCCAGCAGTACACCGCCTTTAAATAAGTGGGGTACCCGAAGAGGGTTTTCAGACACTGAAGCTTTCTTT.

This clonotype occurred many times. V gene TRBV4-1 combines with J gene TRBJ1-1; TRBD1 is a possible D gene (5 bases). There are 15 residues in the CDR3. V was shortened by 0 bases and J by 4 bases, with 12 bases between the two germline ends. The germline V gene has CDR1 MGHRA and CDR2 YSYEKL. CDR3 DNA sequence: TGCGCCAGCAGCCAAGACACTGGGGACGGCACTGAAGCTTTCTTT. Translation: CASSQDTGDGTEAFF.

Regarding this clonotype: This may stem from a read error, because a much larger clone lies one nucleotide away. This sequence joins TRBV5-1 and TRBJ1-1; D is unclear. Trimming removed 0 bases from V and 1 base from J, with 10 bases in between. The CDR3 totals 15 residues. The germline V gene has CDR1 SGHRS and CDR2 YFSETQ. The CDR3 DNA sequence: TGCGCCAGCAGCTTGGACTTCGACGGGAACACTGAAGCTTTCTTT. It encodes CASSLDFDGNTEAFF.

This clonotype was counted only a few times. This sequence joins TRBV4-1 and TRBJ2-2; the D gene is possibly TRBD2 (5 bases). There are 16 residues in the CDR3. In germline, CDR1 is MGHRA, CDR2 YSYEKL. Trimming took 0 bases from V and 7 from J, leaving 15 bases between them. CDR3 loop: CASSQEGVPRGGELFF. Here the CDR3 DNA reads TGCGCCAGCAGCCAAGAAGGTGTCCCCCGGGGCGGGGAGCTGTTTTTT.